Listed below are T cell receptor beta chains from one sample, sequenced in a study of CD8 T cells in Susac syndrome. TCRdb analysed the immunoSEQ multiplex PCR reads with MiXCR anew, one entry per CDR3 protein. The sample includes approximately 120,000 distinct CDR3 sequences, approximately 96% of them seen just once. Specimen: CD4+ T cells from PBMCs. The origin of the receptors is a human donor in good health. CDR3s include the opening cysteine and the closing phenylalanine or tryptophan. The order of the fields is CDR3 DNA, CDR3 protein, CDR3 length, V gene, D gene, clone size, J gene. The D gene is left open where the match is weak. Rows may omit the clone size; those that give it use once, few, many or a size class.

CDR3 DNA: TGTGCCAGTAGTATAAATGAAGTCGGAGGCTACACCTTC
CDR3 protein: CASSINEVGGYTF
CDR3 length: 13
V gene: TRBV19
D gene: -
clone size: -
J gene: TRBJ1-2

CDR3 DNA: TGTGCCAGCAGCTTAGGGTGCCCCTACGAGCAGTACTTC
CDR3 protein: CASSLGCPYEQYF
CDR3 length: 13
V gene: TRBV7-2
D gene: -
clone size: -
J gene: TRBJ2-7

CDR3 DNA: TGCGCCAGCAGCCAAGATCATCGGGGGTCTGGGGCCAACGTCCTGACTTTC
CDR3 protein: CASSQDHRGSGANVLTF
CDR3 length: 17
V gene: TRBV4-1
D gene: -
clone size: -
J gene: TRBJ2-6

CDR3 DNA: TGTGCCAGCAGGCGAGCGGAGACTAGCACAGATACGCAGTATTTT
CDR3 protein: CASRRAETSTDTQYF
CDR3 length: 15
V gene: TRBV2
D gene: -
clone size: -
J gene: TRBJ2-3

CDR3 DNA: TGTGCTAGTGGAGATAGCTCCTCTACAGATACGCAGTATTTT
CDR3 protein: CASGDSSSTDTQYF
CDR3 length: 14
V gene: TRBV12-5
D gene: -
clone size: few
J gene: TRBJ2-3

CDR3 DNA: TGTGCCAGCAGCTACGGACAGGGCTGGACCACTGAAGCTTTCTTT
CDR3 protein: CASSYGQGWTTEAFF
CDR3 length: 15
V gene: TRBV7-9
D gene: TRBD1
clone size: -
J gene: TRBJ1-1

CDR3 DNA: TGCGCCAGCAGCTTGGAGGGACAGGGGTACACTGAAGCTTTCTTT
CDR3 protein: CASSLEGQGYTEAFF
CDR3 length: 15
V gene: TRBV5-1
D gene: TRBD1
clone size: few
J gene: TRBJ1-1

CDR3 DNA: TGCACCCTAAGAAGCGGGATCAATGAGCAGTTCTTC
CDR3 protein: CTLRSGINEQFF
CDR3 length: 12
V gene: TRBV29-1
D gene: TRBD2
clone size: -
J gene: TRBJ2-1

CDR3 DNA: TGTGCCAGTAGTTTGAAGGCTGGGGCCAACGTCCTGACTTTC
CDR3 protein: CASSLKAGANVLTF
CDR3 length: 14
V gene: TRBV19
D gene: -
clone size: -
J gene: TRBJ2-6

CDR3 DNA: TGTGCCAGTACGCGCGGGGGGGTGAACACTGAAGCTTTCTTT
CDR3 protein: CASTRGGVNTEAFF
CDR3 length: 14
V gene: TRBV19
D gene: -
clone size: -
J gene: TRBJ1-1